This TCR beta chain is from a study of blood T cell repertoires in COVID-19. Sequencing was performed with immunoSEQ multiplex PCR; in TCRdb, only in-frame clones are kept and a portion is missing. The sample has over 200,000 clones; 70% to 90% are singletons. CDR3 length: 15 residues. CDR1 LGHNA and CDR2 YNFKEQ come from the germline V gene. V lost 1 base, J lost 4 bases, and 5 bases stayed unmatched. The J gene is TRBJ2-7, the V gene TRBV4-2, with 9 bases that match TRBD2. The receptor's source is a woman aged 25 to 39 with acute or convalescent COVID-19. Sequencing input: peripheral blood. The CDR3: CASSQVIAGEYEQYF. As DNA, the CDR3 is TGTGCCAGCAGCCAAGTAATAGCGGGAGAATACGAGCAGTACTTC.